This TCR beta chain was recovered during a study of blood T cell repertoires in COVID-19. About the research overall: The analysed material was cDNA or gDNA that came from T cells, B-cell-depleted T cells, or PBMCs.

Original analysis: Amplified reference gene primers provided the basis for estimating nucleated cell counts. Assay used: immunoSEQ multiplex PCR; TCRdb lists only in-frame clones, some missing. V and J calls and clone size are copied from that table; D and trimming were computed from the DNA. The table has about 190,000 clones, roughly 77% seen once. The V end lost 5 bases, the J end lost 4 bases, and 11 bases lay between the germline ends. This CDR3 is built from 13 residues. Germline V gives CDR1 SGHVS, CDR2 FQNEAQ. Sequencing input: PBMCs or T cells enriched from blood (not recorded which). The chain employs TRBV7-8 and TRBJ1-1; D is undetermined. The origin of this receptor is a woman between 50 and 59 years old with acute COVID-19. CDR3 sequence: CASSTLSPTEAFF. The CDR3 DNA is TGTGCCAGCAGCACCCTGAGCCCCACTGAAGCTTTCTTT.